The subject of this entry is one T cell receptor beta chain. Only in-frame clones appear in the TCRdb table, and some are missing; sequencing was by immunoSEQ multiplex PCR. The sample includes tens of thousands of clones, 55% to 75% of them seen just once. There are 13 residues in the CDR3. Germline-derived CDR1 and CDR2 are MDHEN and SYDVKM. V gave up 3 bases and J gave up 2 bases, with 6 bases separating them. Treatment denoted: treatment-naive control, cytoreductive nephrectomy. Control tumors came from a handful of females and 11 males, aged roughly 35 to 85. These data belong to a study of radiation and T cells in renal cell carcinoma.

The J gene is TRBJ2-3, the V gene TRBV28; D ambiguous. This sequence was found in a man in his forties with renal cell carcinoma. This material consisted of tumor tissue, taken from a patient whose treatment was nephrectomy without radiotherapy. CDR3 residues: CASSFGSTDTQYF. The CDR3 DNA is TGTGCCAGCAGTTTTGGGTCCACAGATACGCAGTATTTT.